These T cell receptor beta chains were read from a single sample in a study of cytomegalovirus exposure and HLA in healthy donors. The protocol was immunoSEQ multiplex PCR, while the TCRdb copy is restricted to in-frame clones and leaves out a portion. Of 40,000 to 55,000 clones in the sample, approximately 57% are singletons; the top ten hold 12%. Sequenced sample: PBMCs. All receptors derive from a man in his fifties or sixties in good health and CMV-seropositive. Each CDR3 is given with its conserved first and last residue. Each record gives: D gene, V gene, J gene, clone size, CDR3 protein, CDR3 DNA. D genes are given only for firm matches. Some rows have no size entry. The others give once, few or many, or a class for an expanded clone.

d_gene: -
v_gene: TRBV28
j_gene: TRBJ2-1
abundance: -
CDR3aa: CASSYSSYNEQFF
CDR3nt: TGTGCCAGCAGTTACAGTTCTTACAATGAGCAGTTCTTC

d_gene: -
v_gene: TRBV7-8
j_gene: TRBJ1-4
abundance: -
CDR3aa: CASSPATSGEKLFF
CDR3nt: TGTGCCAGCAGCCCCGCCACGAGCGGTGAAAAACTGTTTTTT

d_gene: TRBD2
v_gene: TRBV29-1
j_gene: TRBJ2-3
abundance: -
CDR3aa: CSVEAAVGDAGGHLPTDTQYF
CDR3nt: TGCAGCGTTGAAGCCGCGGTAGGGGATGCGGGAGGGCACCTTCCCACAGATACGCAGTATTTT

d_gene: -
v_gene: TRBV4-2
j_gene: TRBJ1-1
abundance: -
CDR3aa: CASSPYGIVELSENTEAFF
CDR3nt: TGTGCCAGCAGCCCCTACGGTATAGTCGAATTAAGCGAAAACACTGAAGCTTTCTTT

d_gene: TRBD2
v_gene: TRBV9
j_gene: TRBJ2-2
abundance: -
CDR3aa: CASSAELASYTGELFF
CDR3nt: TGTGCCAGCAGCGCCGAACTAGCGTCCTACACCGGGGAGCTGTTTTTT

d_gene: TRBD2
v_gene: TRBV9
j_gene: TRBJ2-3
abundance: few
CDR3aa: CASSPGLASSTDTQYF
CDR3nt: TGTGCCAGCAGCCCAGGACTAGCGAGTAGCACAGATACGCAGTATTTT

d_gene: -
v_gene: TRBV4-2
j_gene: TRBJ2-3
abundance: few
CDR3aa: CASSQQWGATDTQYF
CDR3nt: TGTGCCAGCAGCCAACAGTGGGGAGCCACGGATACGCAGTATTTT

d_gene: TRBD2
v_gene: TRBV6-1
j_gene: TRBJ2-5
abundance: -
CDR3aa: CASSEGLGAGGVETQYF
CDR3nt: TGTGCCAGCAGTGAAGGATTGGGTGCGGGGGGGGTGGAGACCCAGTACTTC

d_gene: -
v_gene: TRBV5-1
j_gene: TRBJ2-2
abundance: -
CDR3aa: CASNPTEGMLGELFF
CDR3nt: TGCGCCAGCAACCCTACAGAGGGTATGCTCGGGGAGCTGTTTTTT

d_gene: -
v_gene: TRBV13
j_gene: TRBJ2-3
abundance: once
CDR3aa: CASSLAGAVRTDTQYF
CDR3nt: TGTGCCAGCAGCTTAGCAGGGGCCGTACGCACAGATACGCAGTATTTT

d_gene: -
v_gene: TRBV30
j_gene: TRBJ2-3
abundance: few
CDR3aa: CAWGTGIDTQYF
CDR3nt: TGTGCCTGGGGTACAGGGATAGATACGCAGTATTTT

d_gene: TRBD2
v_gene: TRBV5-1
j_gene: TRBJ2-2
abundance: -
CDR3aa: CASRGGLAGGPANTGELFF
CDR3nt: TGCGCCAGCAGGGGAGGACTAGCGGGAGGGCCGGCGAACACCGGGGAGCTGTTTTTT

d_gene: TRBD1
v_gene: TRBV5-1
j_gene: TRBJ2-7
abundance: -
CDR3aa: CASSLGQGAGYEQYF
CDR3nt: TGCGCCAGCAGCTTGGGACAGGGGGCCGGGTACGAGCAGTACTTC